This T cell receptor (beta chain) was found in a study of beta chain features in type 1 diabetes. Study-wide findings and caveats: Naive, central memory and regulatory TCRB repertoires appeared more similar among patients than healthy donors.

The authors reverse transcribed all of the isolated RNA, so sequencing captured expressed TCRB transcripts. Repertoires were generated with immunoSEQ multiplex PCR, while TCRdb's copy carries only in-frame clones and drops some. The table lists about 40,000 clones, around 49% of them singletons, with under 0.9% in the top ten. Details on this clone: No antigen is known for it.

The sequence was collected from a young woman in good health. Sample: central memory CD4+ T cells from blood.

CDR3 loop: CASSPSFEVSGYTF. CDR3 in DNA: TGCGCCAGCAGCCCCTCCTTTGAGGTGAGCGGCTACACCTTC. The J gene is TRBJ1-2, the V gene TRBV5-1, with D unclear. Germline values: CDR1 SGHRS, CDR2 YFSETQ. CDR3 length equals 14 residues. Between the trimmed V and J ends, which lost 4 bases and 8 bases, there was a span of 18 bases.